This TCR beta chain comes out of a study of CD8+CD57+ T cells in acquired aplastic anemia. Study results and caveats: Patients and controls shared 25 to 30 CD8+ CDR3 sequences, which appeared highly expressed in patients and within their immunodominant clones.

TCR beta VDJ and CDR3 were profiled, and genomic DNA was the template. TCRdb used MiXCR to reprocess the reads, holding one entry per CDR3 protein. The sample holds about 150,000 distinct CDR3 sequences, approximately 52% seen once. CDR3 length equals 15 residues. In germline, CDR1 is DFQATT, CDR2 SNEGSKA (reference sequence). V lost 5 bases and J lost 5, with 21 bases in between. There are many counts of this clonotype. What it recognizes is unknown. An expansion of CD8+CD57+ cells by flow cytometry had been shown in patients chosen for sequencing. Patients, without exception, had severe acquired aplastic anemia.

This clonotype originated in a human donor with aplastic anemia. The V and J genes are TRBV20-1 and TRBJ2-5, with D tentatively TRBD2 (6 bases). Sequencing input: sorted CD4+, CD8+, or CD8+CD57+ T cells (not recorded which) from PBMCs. For the CDR3, the DNA is TGCAGTGCTGGTAGCGGCCTCATCTCTTCGGAGACCCAGTACTTC. It encodes CSAGSGLISSETQYF.